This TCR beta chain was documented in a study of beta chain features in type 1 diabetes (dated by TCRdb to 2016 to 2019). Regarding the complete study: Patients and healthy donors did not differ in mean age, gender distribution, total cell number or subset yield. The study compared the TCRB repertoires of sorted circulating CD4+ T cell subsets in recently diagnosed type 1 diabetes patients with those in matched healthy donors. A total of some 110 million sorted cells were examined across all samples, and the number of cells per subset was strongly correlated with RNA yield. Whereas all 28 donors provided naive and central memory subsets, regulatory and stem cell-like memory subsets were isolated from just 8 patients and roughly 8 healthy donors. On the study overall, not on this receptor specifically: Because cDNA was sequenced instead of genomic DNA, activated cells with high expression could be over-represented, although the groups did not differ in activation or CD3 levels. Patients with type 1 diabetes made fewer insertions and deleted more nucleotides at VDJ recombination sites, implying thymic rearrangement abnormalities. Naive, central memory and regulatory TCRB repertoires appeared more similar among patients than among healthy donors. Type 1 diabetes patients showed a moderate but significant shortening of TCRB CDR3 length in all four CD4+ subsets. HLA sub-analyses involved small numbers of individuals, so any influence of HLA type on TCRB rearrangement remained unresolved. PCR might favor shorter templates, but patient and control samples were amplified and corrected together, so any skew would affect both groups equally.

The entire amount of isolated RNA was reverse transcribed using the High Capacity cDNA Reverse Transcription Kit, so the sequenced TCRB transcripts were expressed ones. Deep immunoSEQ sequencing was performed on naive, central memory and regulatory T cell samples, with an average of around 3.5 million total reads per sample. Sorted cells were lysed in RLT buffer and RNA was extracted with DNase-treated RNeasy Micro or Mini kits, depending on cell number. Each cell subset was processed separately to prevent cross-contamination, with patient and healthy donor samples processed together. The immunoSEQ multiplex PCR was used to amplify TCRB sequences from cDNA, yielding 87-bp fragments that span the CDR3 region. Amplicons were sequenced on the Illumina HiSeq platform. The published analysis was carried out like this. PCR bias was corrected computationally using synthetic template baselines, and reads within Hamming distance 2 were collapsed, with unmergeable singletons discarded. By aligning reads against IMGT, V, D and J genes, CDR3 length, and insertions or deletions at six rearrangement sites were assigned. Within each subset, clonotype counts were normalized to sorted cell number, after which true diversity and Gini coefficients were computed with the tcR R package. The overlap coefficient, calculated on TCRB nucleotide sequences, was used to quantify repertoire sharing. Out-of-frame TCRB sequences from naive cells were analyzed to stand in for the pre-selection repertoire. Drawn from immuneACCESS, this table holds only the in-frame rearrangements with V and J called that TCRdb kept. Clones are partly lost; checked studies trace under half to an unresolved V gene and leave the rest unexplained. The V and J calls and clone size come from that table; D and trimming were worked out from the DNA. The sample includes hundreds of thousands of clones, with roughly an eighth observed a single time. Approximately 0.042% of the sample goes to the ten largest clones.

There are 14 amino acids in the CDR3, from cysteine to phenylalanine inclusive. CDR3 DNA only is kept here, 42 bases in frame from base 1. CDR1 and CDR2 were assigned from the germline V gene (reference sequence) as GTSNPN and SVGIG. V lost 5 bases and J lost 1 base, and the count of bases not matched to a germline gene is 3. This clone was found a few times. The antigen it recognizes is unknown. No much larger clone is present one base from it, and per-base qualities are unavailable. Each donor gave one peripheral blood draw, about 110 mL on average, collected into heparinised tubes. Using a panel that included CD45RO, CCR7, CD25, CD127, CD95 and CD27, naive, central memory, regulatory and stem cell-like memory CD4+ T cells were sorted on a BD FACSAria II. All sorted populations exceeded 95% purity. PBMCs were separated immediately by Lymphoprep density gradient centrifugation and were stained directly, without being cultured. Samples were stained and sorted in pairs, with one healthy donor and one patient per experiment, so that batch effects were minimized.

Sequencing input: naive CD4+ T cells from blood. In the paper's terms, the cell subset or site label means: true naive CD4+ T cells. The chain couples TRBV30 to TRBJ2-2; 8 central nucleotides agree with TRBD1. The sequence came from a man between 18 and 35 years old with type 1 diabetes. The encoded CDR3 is CAWDGTGNTGELFF. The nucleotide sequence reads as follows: TGTGCCTGGGACGGGACAGGGAACACCGGGGAGCTGTTTTTT.